This TCR beta chain was documented in a study of blood T cell repertoires in COVID-19. The wider study: Sources were T cells, B-cell-depleted T cells, or PBMCs; the material itself was cDNA or gDNA.

Those enrolled, adults aged roughly 18 to 100 years, came from roughly 22 US areas. Participant reports of clinical history set cohort assignment. The germline CDR1 and CDR2 sequences are SGHNT and YYREEE (reference sequence). The CDR3 extends over 18 amino acids. The trim removed 0 bases at V and 0 bases at J, leaving 4 bases unmatched. The assay was immunoSEQ multiplex PCR, and TCRdb's table has in-frame clones only and misses some. The sample yields approximately 150,000 clones, around four fifths seen once. Material: PBMCs or T cells enriched from blood (not recorded which). V usage is TRBV5-4 and J usage is TRBJ2-6; 9 bases are a match to TRBD1. The receptor was derived from a woman in her thirties or forties who had recovered from COVID-19. The CDR3 DNA reads as TGTGCCAGCAGCTTGGCCGGACAGGGGCTCTCTGGGGCCAACGTCCTGACTTTC. Its protein product is CASSLAGQGLSGANVLTF.